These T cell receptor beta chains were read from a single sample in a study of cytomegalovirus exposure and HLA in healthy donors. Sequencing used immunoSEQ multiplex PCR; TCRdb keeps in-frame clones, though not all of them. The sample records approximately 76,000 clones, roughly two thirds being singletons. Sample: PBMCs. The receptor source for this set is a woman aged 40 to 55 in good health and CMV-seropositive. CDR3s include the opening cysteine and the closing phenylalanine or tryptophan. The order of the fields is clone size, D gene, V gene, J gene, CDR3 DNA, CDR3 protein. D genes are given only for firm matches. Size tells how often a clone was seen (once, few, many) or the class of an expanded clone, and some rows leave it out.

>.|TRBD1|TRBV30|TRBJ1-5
TGTGCCTGGAGCCGGGACAGTAATCAGCCCCAGCATTTT
CAWSRDSNQPQHF
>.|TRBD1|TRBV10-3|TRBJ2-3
TGTGCCATCAGTGAGGGACAGGGGAGGGGCACAGATACGCAGTATTTT
CAISEGQGRGTDTQYF
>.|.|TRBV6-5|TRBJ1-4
TGTGCCAGCAGTTACTCGAAGGGAGGTGAAAAACTGTTTTTT
CASSYSKGGEKLFF
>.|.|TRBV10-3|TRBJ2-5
TGTGCCATCAGTGAGTCAGAAAGCGTCCAAGAGACCCAGTACTTC
CAISESESVQETQYF
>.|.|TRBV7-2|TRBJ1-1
TGTGCCAGCAGCTTAACAGGATTTAACCTGAACACTGAAGCTTTCTTT
CASSLTGFNLNTEAFF
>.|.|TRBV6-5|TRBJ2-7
TGTGCCAGCAGCGAGGGTGGGTTTTTGTACGAGCAGTACTTC
CASSEGGFLYEQYF
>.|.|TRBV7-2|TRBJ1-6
TGTGCCAGCAGCTTAGGGGCCTCTTTACCCAATTCACCCCTCCACTTT
CASSLGASLPNSPLHF
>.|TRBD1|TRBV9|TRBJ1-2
TGTGCCAGCAGCGCCAACCCGGGACAGGGGCTTCTCTCCTTC
CASSANPGQGLLSF
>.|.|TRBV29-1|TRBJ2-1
TGCAGCGCCAGCGTCAATGAGCAGTTCTTC
CSASVNEQFF
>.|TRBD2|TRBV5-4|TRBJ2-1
TGTGCCAGCAGCTTGGCTAGCGGGGGGGCCTTGAATGAGCAGTTCTTC
CASSLASGGALNEQFF
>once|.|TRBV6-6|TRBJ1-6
TGTGCCAGCAGTTACCAGACAGGAACTCATTCACCCCTCCACTTT
CASSYQTGTHSPLHF
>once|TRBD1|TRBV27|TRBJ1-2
TGTGCCAGCGGACAGGGGGATTTTGGCTACACCTTC
CASGQGDFGYTF
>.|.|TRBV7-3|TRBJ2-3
TGTGCCAGCAGCTTAGGGCAGATCACAGATACGCAGTATTTT
CASSLGQITDTQYF
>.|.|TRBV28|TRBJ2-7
TGTGCCAGCAGTCCCTCCCACGAGCAGTACTTC
CASSPSHEQYF
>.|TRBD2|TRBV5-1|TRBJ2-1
TGCGCCAGCAGCTTGGAACTAGCGGGTGGCTACAATGAGCAGTTCTTC
CASSLELAGGYNEQFF
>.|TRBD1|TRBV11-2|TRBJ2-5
TGTGCCAGCAGCGAGGACAGGGGAGAGACCCAGTACTTC
CASSEDRGETQYF
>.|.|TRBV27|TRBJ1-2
TGTGCCAGCAGTTTGAAACCAGACTATGGCTACACCTTC
CASSLKPDYGYTF
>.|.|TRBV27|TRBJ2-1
TGTGCCAGCAGTTTAGATAGAGGGCGGAACAATGAGCAGTTCTTC
CASSLDRGRNNEQFF
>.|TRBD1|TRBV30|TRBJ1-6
TGTGCCTGGGCGCCGGACAGGGGAGATTCACCCCTCCACTTT
CAWAPDRGDSPLHF
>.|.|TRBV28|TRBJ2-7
TGTGCCAGCAGTTTACCCCTCCAAGCGCAGTACTTC
CASSLPLQAQYF
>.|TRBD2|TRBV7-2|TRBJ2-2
TGTGCCAGCAGCCCCTCTAGCGGGGCGAACACCGGGGAGCTGTTTTTT
CASSPSSGANTGELFF
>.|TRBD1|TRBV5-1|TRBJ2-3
TGCGCCAGCAGCTTGGGGGCTACAGGGGAAGATACGCAGTATTTT
CASSLGATGEDTQYF
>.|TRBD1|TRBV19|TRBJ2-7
TGTGCCAGTAGTGCCGCGGGACAGGTCTCCACCTACGAGCAGTACTTC
CASSAAGQVSTYEQYF
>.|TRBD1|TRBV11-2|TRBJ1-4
TGTGCCAGCAGCCGGGGACAGGGTGGCGAAAAACTGTTTTTT
CASSRGQGGEKLFF
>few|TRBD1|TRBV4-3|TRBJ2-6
TGCGCCAGCAGCCCACAAACAGGGGCTGGGGCCAACGTCCTGACTTTC
CASSPQTGAGANVLTF
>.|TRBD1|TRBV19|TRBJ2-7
TGTGCCAGTAGTATATTTGGGACAGGGGTCGAGCAGTACTTC
CASSIFGTGVEQYF
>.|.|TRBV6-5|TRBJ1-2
TGTGCCAGCAGTAGCCGGGGTGGAAACTATGGCTACACCTTC
CASSSRGGNYGYTF
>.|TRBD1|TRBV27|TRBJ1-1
TGTGCCAGCAGGCTCCAGGGGGCGGTGAACACTGAAGCTTTCTTT
CASRLQGAVNTEAFF
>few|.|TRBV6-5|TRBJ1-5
TGTGCCAGCAGTTACTCAGGCAGGGGAGAGCCCCAGCATTTT
CASSYSGRGEPQHF
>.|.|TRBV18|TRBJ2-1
TGTGCCAGCTCAGAGGGAAGACGCCGCAGCTCCTACAATGAGCAGTTCTTC
CASSEGRRRSSYNEQFF
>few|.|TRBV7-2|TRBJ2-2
TGTGCCAGCAGCACGGACAGTGGGAACAACGGGGAGCTGTTTTTT
CASSTDSGNNGELFF
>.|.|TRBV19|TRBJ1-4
TGTGCCAGTAGTAAGACCCCAAGGAGGGAAAAACTGTTTTTT
CASSKTPRREKLFF
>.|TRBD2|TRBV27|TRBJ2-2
TGTGCCAGCAGTTTGAAATTTGGACTAGCGAACACCGGGGAGCTGTTTTTT
CASSLKFGLANTGELFF
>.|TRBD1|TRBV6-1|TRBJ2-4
TGTGCCAGCAGTGACAAAAGGACAGGGGGTGGCAAAAACATTCAGTACTTC
CASSDKRTGGGKNIQYF
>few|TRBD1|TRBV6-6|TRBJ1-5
TGTGCCAGCAGTACGGGACAGGGGGCGAATCAGCCCCAGCATTTT
CASSTGQGANQPQHF
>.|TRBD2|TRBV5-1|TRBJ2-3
TGCGCCAGCAGGCTAACAGCGGGGGACTTCACAGATACGCAGTATTTT
CASRLTAGDFTDTQYF
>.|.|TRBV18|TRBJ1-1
TGTGCCAGCTCACCGAAGTCGGACACTGAAGCTTTCTTT
CASSPKSDTEAFF
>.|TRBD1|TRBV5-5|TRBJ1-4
TGTGCCAGCAGCCCGACAGGGAACGAAAAACTGTTTTTT
CASSPTGNEKLFF
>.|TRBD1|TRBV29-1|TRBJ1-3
TGCAGCGTTGAAGAAAGACAGGGAACTGGAAACACCATATATTTT
CSVEERQGTGNTIYF